These 20 T cell receptor beta chains share one sample of origin, sequenced in a study of blood T cells in healthy people across ages. Then a second PCR, running about 7 to 11 cycles, was carried out with a sample-barcoded 5' primer and a J-beta primer mix. TCRdb processed the 5' RACE reads anew with MiXCR; each CDR3 protein has one entry. The top ten clones hold around 15% of a sample with approximately 900,000 distinct CDR3 sequences, roughly 48% of them seen once. The sequenced sample was blood. The receptors derive from a man aged 30 to 45 in good health.

As DNA, the CDR3 is TGCGCCAGCAGCTCGGGACAGCATGGCTACACCTTC. It is translated as CASSSGQHGYTF. The J gene is TRBJ1-2, the V gene TRBV5-1; TRBD1 agrees at 7 bases. Trimming removed 3 bases from V and 6 bases from J; junction bases left unmatched: 2. In germline, CDR1 is SGHRS, CDR2 YFSETQ. The CDR3 is 12 amino acids.

This chain uses TRBV5-1 with TRBJ2-5; D unresolved. Germline V CDR1 and CDR2: SGHRS, YFSETQ. The CDR3 sequence is 14 residues long. V lost 1 base to trimming and J lost 2 bases, with 9 bases between them. The CDR3: CASSLPEPQETQYF. CDR3 in DNA: TGCGCCAGCAGCTTGCCAGAGCCTCAAGAGACCCAGTACTTC.

This clonotype occurred a few times. The V gene is TRBV10-3, the J gene TRBJ1-2, with 7 bases matching TRBD1. Germline CDR1 ENHRY, CDR2 SYGVKD. This CDR3 has 16 residues. Losses at the gene ends were 0 bases for V and 4 bases for J; bases not matched to a gene: 8. The CDR3 sequence is CAISESSTGRVYGYTF. The CDR3 DNA is TGTGCCATCAGTGAGTCTTCGACAGGGCGGGTCTATGGCTACACCTTC.

This chain connects TRBV27 to TRBJ2-7, with D possibly being TRBD2 (6 bases). V lost 5 bases and J lost 4, with 15 bases in between. Germline V gives CDR1 MNHEY, CDR2 SMNVEV (reference sequence). This CDR3 comprises 14 residues. The CDR3 sequence: CASSVGTSIYEQYF. CDR3 coding DNA: TGTGCCAGCAGTGTGGGGACTTCCATATACGAGCAGTACTTC.

The rearrangement joins TRBV21-1 to TRBJ2-5. TRBV21-1 is assigned pseudogene status. The CDR3 is 10 residues long. CDR3 loop: CASRTETQYF. The CDR3 coding sequence is TGTGCCAGCAGGACGGAGACCCAGTACTTC.

The rearrangement joins TRBV4-2 to TRBJ2-1; TRBD1 aligns across 8 bases. Unmatched junction bases numbered 4, after V lost 0 bases and J lost 0 bases. Germline values: CDR1 LGHNA, CDR2 YNFKEQ. This CDR3 region has 17 residues. The CDR3 protein is CASSQDRQGSSYNEQFF. The CDR3, as DNA: TGTGCCAGCAGCCAAGATCGACAGGGGAGCTCCTACAATGAGCAGTTCTTC.

This clonotype appeared a single time. The chain is built from TRBV6-2 or TRBV6-3 and TRBJ2-3; 10 bases align to TRBD1. The CDR3 length is 13 residues. After removal of 2 bases from V and 9 bases from J, the junction contained 2 bases not matched to a gene. CDR1 MNHEY and CDR2 SVGEGT come from the germline V gene. The CDR3 reads CASSYPTGGTQYF. CDR3 DNA: TGTGCCAGCAGTTACCCGACAGGGGGCACGCAGTATTTT.

This clonotype was found a few times. The chain joins TRBV5-6 to TRBJ1-1, with TRBD1 matching over 8 bases. Germline V lookup: CDR1 SGHDT, CDR2 YYEEEE. There are 15 residues in the CDR3. V was clipped by 4 bases and J by 1 base; unmatched bases: 6. The CDR3 sequence: CASSPDRAKNTEAFF. CDR3 nucleotides: TGTGCCAGCAGCCCGGACAGGGCGAAGAACACTGAAGCTTTCTTT. Variable domain in full (rest from reference TRBV5-6 and TRBJ1-1): DAGVTQSPTHLIKTRGQQVTLRCSPKSGHDTVSWYQQALGQGPQFIFQYYEEEERQRGNFPDRFSGHQFPNYSSELNVNALLLGDSALYLCASSPDRAKNTEAFFGQGTRLTVV.

This rearrangement joins TRBV28 to TRBJ2-7; maybe TRBD1 (6 bases). The V end lost 5 bases, the J end lost 3 bases, and 14 bases lay between the germline ends. Germline V gene data show CDR1 as MDHEN and CDR2 as SYDVKM. The CDR3 is 14 amino acids. The CDR3 DNA reads TGTGCCAGCAGTCCATGGACAGCCGGCTACGAGCAGTACTTC. It is translated as CASSPWTAGYEQYF.

The CDR3 DNA follows: TGTGCCAGCAGTGAGTTGGGGGGACAGGGCCCAGATACGCAGTATTTT. Protein sequence: CASSELGGQGPDTQYF. This chain connects TRBV6-1 to TRBJ2-3; 9 bases agree with TRBD1. Losses at the gene ends were 3 bases for V and 4 bases for J; bases not matched to a gene: 8. Germline V gene data show CDR1 as MNHNS and CDR2 as SASEGT. The CDR3 is 16 residues long.

In DNA, the CDR3 is TGTGCCAGCAGCCAAACAAAGATGGCTCTTACTGAAGCTTTCTTT. It specifies CASSQTKMALTEAFF. V is TRBV3-1 and J is TRBJ1-1; D gene unclear. The CDR3 has 15 residues. Trimming left V 2 bases short and J 5 bases short, with 15 bases between. Looked up from germline, CDR1 is LGHDT and CDR2 is YNNKEL (reference sequence). The full variable domain, rest sourced from reference TRBV3-1 and TRBJ1-1, is DTAVSQTPKYLVTQMGNDKSIKCEQNLGHDTMYWYKQDSKKFLKIMFSYNNKELIINETVPNRFSPKSPDKAHLNLHINSLELGDSAVYFCASSQTKMALTEAFFGQGTRLTVV.

V usage is TRBV29-1 and J usage is TRBJ2-5, with 8 bases identical to TRBD2. Germline V gene data show CDR1 as SQVTM and CDR2 as ANQGSEA. V was clipped by 8 bases and J by 2 bases; unmatched bases: 13. CDR3 length equals 15 residues. CDR3 DNA sequence: TGCAGCTTACTTCCGGGGGGGACGGAGCAAGAGACCCAGTACTTC. Residues: CSLLPGGTEQETQYF.

The rearrangement uses TRBV5-6 and TRBJ2-1; 9 nucleotides match TRBD2. The V segment lost 4 bases and the J segment 6 bases; nucleotides outside the gene matches: 8. The CDR3 loop spans 15 amino acids. The V gene's germline CDR1 is SGHDT and CDR2 YYEEEE. The CDR3 region is CASSRAGGPVNEQFF. As DNA, the CDR3 is TGTGCCAGCAGCAGGGCGGGGGGGCCCGTCAATGAGCAGTTCTTC.

In this sample, this clonotype turned up a few times. The chain carries TRBV7-8 and TRBJ2-3; maybe TRBD2 (5 bases). The germline gives CDR1 SGHVS, CDR2 FQNEAQ. The CDR3 is 15 residues long. Trimming cost V 4 bases and J 0 bases, with 11 bases left between them. CDR3 nucleotide sequence: TGTGCCAGCAGCTCCGTAGCGCCTAGCACAGATACGCAGTATTTT. Residues: CASSSVAPSTDTQYF. Using reference TRBV7-8 and TRBJ2-3 for the parts outside the CDR3, the full variable domain is GAGVSQSPRYKVAKRGQDVALRCDPISGHVSLFWYQQALGQGPEFLTYFQNEAQLDKSGLPSDRFFAERPEGSVSTLKIQRTQQEDSAVYLCASSSVAPSTDTQYFGPGTRLTVL.

This chain joins TRBV25-1 and TRBJ1-2, with D possibly being TRBD1 (5 bases). Germline V CDR1 and CDR2: MGHDK, SYGVNS. Between the trimmed V and J ends, which lost 4 bases and 2 bases, there was a span of 11 bases. This CDR3 spans 14 amino acids. The CDR3 region is CASSGEGKNYGYTF. The CDR3 DNA reads as TGTGCCAGCAGTGGAGAGGGGAAGAACTATGGCTACACCTTC.

This chain connects TRBV3-1 to TRBJ2-1; 8 nucleotides match TRBD2. This CDR3 spans 15 amino acids. Germline assignment: CDR1 LGHDT and CDR2 YNNKEL (reference sequence). J was trimmed by 3 bases and V by 2 bases; bases with no gene match: 3. The CDR3 loop reads CASSQFTSGYNEQFF. CDR3 DNA: TGTGCCAGCAGCCAATTCACTAGCGGCTACAATGAGCAGTTCTTC.

The chain employs TRBV12-3 or TRBV12-4 and TRBJ2-5; D is unresolved. The CDR3 spans 13 residues. V was pared by 6 bases and J by 5 bases, with 13 bases between. The CDR3 sequence is CASSQTGTETQYF. The CDR3 nucleotides read TGTGCCAGCAGCCAGACTGGCACGGAGACCCAGTACTTC.

The chain has TRBV15 and TRBJ2-5, with 7 bases fitting TRBD1. Germline V CDR1 and CDR2: LNHNV, YYDKDF (reference sequence). The trim removed 6 bases at V and 5 bases at J, leaving 12 bases unmatched. The CDR3 is 15 residues long. This CDR3 reads CATSYRQGADETQYF. In DNA, the CDR3 is TGTGCCACCAGTTACCGACAGGGTGCGGATGAGACCCAGTACTTC. The full variable domain, rest sourced from reference TRBV15 and TRBJ2-5, is DAMVIQNPRYQVTQFGKPVTLSCSQTLNHNVMYWYQQKSSQAPKLLFHYYDKDFNNEADTPDNFQSRRPNTSFCFLDIRSPGLGDTAMYLCATSYRQGADETQYFGPGTRLLVL.

Concerning this clonotype itself: The junction shows a germline mismatch at one end, possibly a read error. The chain couples TRBV9 to TRBJ2-3; perhaps TRBD2 as D (6 bases). Germline V CDR1 and CDR2: SGDLS, YYNGEE. The CDR3 consists of 14 residues. This chain's CDR3 is CACSTRTISDTQYF. The CDR3 DNA sequence: TGTGCCTGCAGCACACGGACTATCTCAGATACGCAGTATTTT.

This clonotype turned up a few times. J is TRBJ2-2 and V is TRBV10-3; TRBD2 might be the D (6 bases). Germline assignment: CDR1 ENHRY and CDR2 SYGVKD. The V gene lost 7 bases and the J gene lost 3 bases, with 12 bases spanning the gap. There are 14 residues in the CDR3. The CDR3 DNA is TGTGCCATCACCCCCGGAGGGGACACCGGGGAGCTGTTTTTT. Translated: CAITPGGDTGELFF.